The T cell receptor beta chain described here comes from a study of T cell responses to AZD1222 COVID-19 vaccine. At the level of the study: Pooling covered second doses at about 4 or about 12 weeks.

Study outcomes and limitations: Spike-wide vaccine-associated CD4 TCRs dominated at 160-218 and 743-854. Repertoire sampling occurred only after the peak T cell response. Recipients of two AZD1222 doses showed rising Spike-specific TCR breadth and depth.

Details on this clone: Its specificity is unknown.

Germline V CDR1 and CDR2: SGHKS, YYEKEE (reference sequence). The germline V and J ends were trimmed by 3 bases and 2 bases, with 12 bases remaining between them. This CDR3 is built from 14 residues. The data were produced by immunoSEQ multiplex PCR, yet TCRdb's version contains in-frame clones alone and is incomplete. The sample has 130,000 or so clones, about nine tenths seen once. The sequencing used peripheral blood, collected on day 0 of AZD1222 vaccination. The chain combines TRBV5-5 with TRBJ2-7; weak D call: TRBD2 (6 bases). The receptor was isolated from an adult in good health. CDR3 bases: TGTGCCAGCAGCTGGGACTTGAATCCCTACGAGCAGTACTTC. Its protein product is CASSWDLNPYEQYF.